This T cell receptor (beta chain) was sequenced in a study of T cell responses to AZD1222 COVID-19 vaccine. The assay was immunoSEQ multiplex PCR, and TCRdb's table has in-frame clones only and misses some. The repertoire includes about 97,000 clones, 85% to 90% of them detected once, and approximately 7% sits in the top ten. V was cut by 8 bases and J by 8 bases, with 19 bases left in between. The CDR3 has 14 residues. CDR1 and CDR2 (germline): SGHTA, FQGNSA. The input for sequencing was peripheral blood, taken on day 0 of AZD1222 vaccination. The source is an adult in good health. The chain joins TRBV7-2 to TRBJ2-1; TRBD1 or TRBD2 may be the D gene (5 bases each). The CDR3, as DNA: TGTGCCAGCCCCTCTTCGGGGTTAGGGGATGAGCAGTTCTTC. This sequence encodes CASPSSGLGDEQFF. Combining the CDR3 with reference TRBV7-2 and TRBJ2-1 gives the whole variable domain GAGVSQSPSNKVTEKGKDVELRCDPISGHTALYWYRQSLGQGLEFLIYFQGNSAPDKSGLPSDRFSAERTGGSVSTLTIQRTQQEDSAVYLCASPSSGLGDEQFFGPGTRLTVL.